This is a list of T cell receptor beta chains from one sample in a study of blood T cell repertoires in COVID-19. Assay used: immunoSEQ multiplex PCR; TCRdb lists only in-frame clones, some missing. The sample includes 97,000 or so clones, about 85% of them seen just once. Sequenced material: peripheral blood. These receptors were taken from a woman aged 50 to 60 with COVID-19, enrolled during active disease. Both conserved end residues are part of each CDR3. The order of the fields is V gene, J gene, clone size, D gene, CDR3 DNA, CDR3 protein. The D gene is left open where the match is weak. Part of the rows lack a size; the others show once, few, many or a class for expanded clones.

v_call: TRBV6-2/TRBV6-3
j_call: TRBJ2-7
clone_size: few
d_call: NA
cdr3_nt: TGTGCCAGCAGTACTGGGAGCGAGCAGTACTTC
cdr3_aa: CASSTGSEQYF

v_call: TRBV2
j_call: TRBJ2-6
clone_size: NA
d_call: NA
cdr3_nt: TGTGCCAGCATCGGTGGAAGCGCCTTCTCTGGGGCCAACGTCCTGACTTTC
cdr3_aa: CASIGGSAFSGANVLTF

v_call: TRBV12-3/TRBV12-4
j_call: TRBJ1-5
clone_size: NA
d_call: NA
cdr3_nt: TGTGCCAGCAAGGGGGGGGACCAGCCCCAGCATTTT
cdr3_aa: CASKGGDQPQHF

v_call: TRBV9
j_call: TRBJ2-3
clone_size: NA
d_call: TRBD1
cdr3_nt: TGTGCCAGCAGCAGACAGGGGCTTAGCACAGATACGCAGTATTTT
cdr3_aa: CASSRQGLSTDTQYF

v_call: TRBV24-1
j_call: TRBJ1-5
clone_size: NA
d_call: NA
cdr3_nt: TGTGCCACCAGTGATTTGGAGGGCCCAGGGGAGCCCCAGCATTTT
cdr3_aa: CATSDLEGPGEPQHF

v_call: TRBV6-2/TRBV6-3
j_call: TRBJ2-3
clone_size: NA
d_call: TRBD2
cdr3_nt: TGTGCCAGCAGTTTCCTCGGGAGCGGGGGGCGCACAGATACGCAGTATTTT
cdr3_aa: CASSFLGSGGRTDTQYF

v_call: TRBV28
j_call: TRBJ2-7
clone_size: NA
d_call: NA
cdr3_nt: TGTGCCAGCAGTTTCCTTGGGCCAAGCTCCTACGAGCAGTACTTC
cdr3_aa: CASSFLGPSSYEQYF

v_call: TRBV7-3
j_call: TRBJ2-2
clone_size: once
d_call: TRBD2
cdr3_nt: TGTGCCAGCAGCCATCGGACTAGCGGGCCCGGGGAGCTGTTTTTT
cdr3_aa: CASSHRTSGPGELFF

v_call: TRBV19
j_call: TRBJ1-6
clone_size: once
d_call: TRBD1
cdr3_nt: TGTGCCAGTAGCCCAGGCCCCTGGGACAGGGGCTCCTATAATTCACCCCTCCACTTT
cdr3_aa: CASSPGPWDRGSYNSPLHF

v_call: TRBV2
j_call: TRBJ1-2
clone_size: NA
d_call: TRBD1
cdr3_nt: TGTGCCAGCGGGAAGGGACAGGGGGCGGGTGGCTACACCTTC
cdr3_aa: CASGKGQGAGGYTF

v_call: TRBV15
j_call: TRBJ1-2
clone_size: NA
d_call: NA
cdr3_nt: TGTGCCACCAGCAGAGATGAGACGGGGGATGGCACCTTC
cdr3_aa: CATSRDETGDGTF

v_call: TRBV5-1
j_call: TRBJ1-6
clone_size: NA
d_call: NA
cdr3_nt: TGCGCCAGCAGGGCGGGGGGCGGCTATAATTCACCCCTCCACTTT
cdr3_aa: CASRAGGGYNSPLHF

v_call: TRBV30
j_call: TRBJ2-7
clone_size: NA
d_call: TRBD1
cdr3_nt: TGTGCCTGGAGCCCCGGGACAGGGGCGAACGAGCAGTACTTC
cdr3_aa: CAWSPGTGANEQYF

v_call: TRBV6-1
j_call: TRBJ2-7
clone_size: NA
d_call: TRBD2
cdr3_nt: TGTGCCAGCAGTGGCCGGGCTAGCGGGAGGACCTACGAGCAGTACTTC
cdr3_aa: CASSGRASGRTYEQYF

v_call: TRBV5-1
j_call: TRBJ2-5
clone_size: NA
d_call: NA
cdr3_nt: TGCGCCAGCAGCTTGGGTTCAGGCGGGGAGACCCAGTACTTC
cdr3_aa: CASSLGSGGETQYF

v_call: TRBV11-2
j_call: TRBJ1-2
clone_size: NA
d_call: NA
cdr3_nt: TGTGCCAGCAGCCCTGTGGGGGCCCGGTACTATGGCTACACCTTC
cdr3_aa: CASSPVGARYYGYTF

v_call: TRBV25-1
j_call: TRBJ1-4
clone_size: NA
d_call: NA
cdr3_nt: TGTGCCAGCAGTGAGGGTACAGGGTCCCGTGAAAAACTGTTTTTT
cdr3_aa: CASSEGTGSREKLFF

v_call: TRBV7-8
j_call: TRBJ1-5
clone_size: NA
d_call: NA
cdr3_nt: TGTGCCAGCAGCTCGGGACTGGGCAATCAGCCCCAGCATTTT
cdr3_aa: CASSSGLGNQPQHF

v_call: TRBV9
j_call: TRBJ1-2
clone_size: NA
d_call: NA
cdr3_nt: TGTGCCAGCAGCGTAGGGCCCGGAGGGGACTATGGCTACACCTTC
cdr3_aa: CASSVGPGGDYGYTF

v_call: TRBV5-8
j_call: TRBJ1-5
clone_size: NA
d_call: NA
cdr3_nt: TGTGCCAGCAGCTTGGACTTTCAGCCCCAGCATTTT
cdr3_aa: CASSLDFQPQHF

v_call: TRBV15
j_call: TRBJ2-7
clone_size: NA
d_call: TRBD1
cdr3_nt: TGTGCCACCAGCAGAGGTGGGACAGTGAGTGAGCAGTACTTC
cdr3_aa: CATSRGGTVSEQYF

v_call: TRBV9
j_call: TRBJ1-1
clone_size: NA
d_call: NA
cdr3_nt: TGTGCCAGCAGCGTAAACTCCCAACGGAACACTGAAGCTTTCTTT
cdr3_aa: CASSVNSQRNTEAFF

v_call: TRBV19
j_call: TRBJ2-7
clone_size: NA
d_call: NA
cdr3_nt: TGTGCCAGTAGTATGGGGCTTGGGCAGAGCTACGAGCAGTACTTC
cdr3_aa: CASSMGLGQSYEQYF

v_call: TRBV4-1
j_call: TRBJ2-7
clone_size: once
d_call: TRBD1
cdr3_nt: TGCGCCAGCAGCCACTTACAGGGGACGAGGGACGAGCAGTACTTC
cdr3_aa: CASSHLQGTRDEQYF

v_call: TRBV10-3
j_call: TRBJ2-3
clone_size: NA
d_call: NA
cdr3_nt: TGTGCCATCACCGGGACAAACACAGATACGCAGTATTTT
cdr3_aa: CAITGTNTDTQYF

v_call: TRBV6-5
j_call: TRBJ1-4
clone_size: NA
d_call: NA
cdr3_nt: TGTGCCAGCAGTTACTCGCTGTCAGCGGATGAAAAACTGTTTTTT
cdr3_aa: CASSYSLSADEKLFF

v_call: TRBV2
j_call: TRBJ2-1
clone_size: NA
d_call: TRBD2
cdr3_nt: TGTGCCAGCAGTGCACTAGCGAACAATGAGCAGTTCTTC
cdr3_aa: CASSALANNEQFF

v_call: TRBV6-6
j_call: TRBJ2-3
clone_size: NA
d_call: TRBD2
cdr3_nt: TGTGCCAGCAGTACCCGCGGGGGGGCCTTGGATACGCAGTATTTT
cdr3_aa: CASSTRGGALDTQYF

v_call: TRBV6-5
j_call: TRBJ2-7
clone_size: NA
d_call: TRBD1
cdr3_nt: TGTGCCAGCACCGCCGTCGGTGAGGGACAGCGGTACTTC
cdr3_aa: CASTAVGEGQRYF

v_call: TRBV2
j_call: TRBJ1-1
clone_size: NA
d_call: NA
cdr3_nt: TGTGCCAGCAGTGATCCGCAAGTTAGCACTGAAGCTTTCTTT
cdr3_aa: CASSDPQVSTEAFF

v_call: TRBV7-2
j_call: TRBJ1-1
clone_size: NA
d_call: NA
cdr3_nt: TGTGCCAGCAGTCTAGCGGACCGGAACACTGAAGCTTTCTTT
cdr3_aa: CASSLADRNTEAFF

v_call: TRBV28
j_call: TRBJ1-5
clone_size: NA
d_call: NA
cdr3_nt: TGTGCCAGCACCTACAGCGGCGGGGGGAAGGGTCAGCCCCAGCATTTT
cdr3_aa: CASTYSGGGKGQPQHF

v_call: TRBV28
j_call: TRBJ2-5
clone_size: NA
d_call: NA
cdr3_nt: TGTGCCAGCAGTCCGGGGGGCCGCCGAGAGACCCAGTACTTC
cdr3_aa: CASSPGGRRETQYF

v_call: TRBV6-1
j_call: TRBJ1-2
clone_size: NA
d_call: NA
cdr3_nt: TGTGCCAGCAGTGAGGCGGGGACCTATGGCTACACCTTC
cdr3_aa: CASSEAGTYGYTF

v_call: TRBV7-6
j_call: TRBJ2-1
clone_size: NA
d_call: TRBD2
cdr3_nt: TGTGCCAGCAGCTTGCAAACCGGGACTAGGTATAATGAGCAGTTCTTC
cdr3_aa: CASSLQTGTRYNEQFF

v_call: TRBV6-5
j_call: TRBJ2-1
clone_size: NA
d_call: TRBD1
cdr3_nt: TGTGCCAGCAGAATGCGACAGGGAAGTTACAATGAGCAGTTCTTC
cdr3_aa: CASRMRQGSYNEQFF

v_call: TRBV18
j_call: TRBJ1-2
clone_size: NA
d_call: NA
cdr3_nt: TGTGCCAGCTCACCACCGATTAGCGACCGGGGTGGCTACACCTTC
cdr3_aa: CASSPPISDRGGYTF

v_call: TRBV6-2/TRBV6-3
j_call: TRBJ1-1
clone_size: NA
d_call: NA
cdr3_nt: TGTGCCAGCAGTTCCGAGAGATACGAAGCTTTCTTT
cdr3_aa: CASSSERYEAFF

v_call: TRBV27
j_call: TRBJ1-2
clone_size: NA
d_call: NA
cdr3_nt: TGTGCCAGCACCCTGAAATGGGACAACCGGGGCTATGGCTACACCTTC
cdr3_aa: CASTLKWDNRGYGYTF